This T cell receptor beta chain appears in the sequencing data of a study of T cell changes during pregnancy in multiple sclerosis. CDR1 is LNHDA and CDR2 is SQIVND in the germline V gene (reference sequence). V lost 8 bases, J lost 5 bases, and 8 bases stayed unmatched. This CDR3 region has 14 residues. Sequencing used immunoSEQ multiplex PCR; TCRdb keeps in-frame clones, though not all of them. This table has around 62,000 clones, about 90% appearing once. The sequencing here drew on CD4+ T cells from peripheral blood mononuclear cells, taken in the first trimester of pregnancy. The clonotype was recovered from a female donor with multiple sclerosis, enrolled in a pregnancy study. This chain connects TRBV19 to TRBJ2-2; 7 bases match TRBD1. CDR3 sequence (DNA): TGTGCCAGTCATTCGGAGACAGGGACCGGGGAGCTGTTTTTT. It specifies CASHSETGTGELFF.